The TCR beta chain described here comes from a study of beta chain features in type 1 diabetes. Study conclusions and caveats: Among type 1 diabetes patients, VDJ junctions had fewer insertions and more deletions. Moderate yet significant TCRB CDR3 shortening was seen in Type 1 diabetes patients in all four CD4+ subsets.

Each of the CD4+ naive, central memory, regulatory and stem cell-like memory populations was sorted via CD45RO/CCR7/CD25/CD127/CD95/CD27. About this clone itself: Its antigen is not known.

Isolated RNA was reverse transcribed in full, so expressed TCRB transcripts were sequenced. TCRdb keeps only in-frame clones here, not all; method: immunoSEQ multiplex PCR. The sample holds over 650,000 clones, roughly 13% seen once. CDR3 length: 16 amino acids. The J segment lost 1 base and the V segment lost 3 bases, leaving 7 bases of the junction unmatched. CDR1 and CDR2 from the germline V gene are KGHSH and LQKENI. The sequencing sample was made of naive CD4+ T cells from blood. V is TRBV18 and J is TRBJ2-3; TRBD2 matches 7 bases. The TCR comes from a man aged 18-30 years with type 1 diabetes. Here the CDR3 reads CASSPVSGHGTDTQYF. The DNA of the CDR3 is TGTGCCAGCTCACCGGTTAGCGGGCACGGCACAGATACGCAGTATTTT.